The T cell receptor beta chain described here comes from a study of monozygotic twins with inflammatory bowel disease. General study findings and limits: Lower sharing of clonotypes with other individuals was seen in IBD patients than in healthy twins. This was most marked in patients showing signs of disease activity.

TCRdb reanalyzed the 5' RACE reads and collapses them to one entry per CDR3 protein, without DNA. The sample has fewer than 400,000 distinct CDR3 sequences. There are 13 residues in the CDR3. Comment on this clonotype: Its antigen is not identified.

The specimen was blood. This receptor was taken from a human donor with ulcerative colitis or Crohn's disease, or a healthy co-twin of an affected twin (not recorded which). The chain uses TRBV12-3 or TRBV12-4 and TRBJ2-5; lacking DNA, the TRBD2 call made by TCRdb goes unchecked. The CDR3 loop is CASRPGLEPTQYF.